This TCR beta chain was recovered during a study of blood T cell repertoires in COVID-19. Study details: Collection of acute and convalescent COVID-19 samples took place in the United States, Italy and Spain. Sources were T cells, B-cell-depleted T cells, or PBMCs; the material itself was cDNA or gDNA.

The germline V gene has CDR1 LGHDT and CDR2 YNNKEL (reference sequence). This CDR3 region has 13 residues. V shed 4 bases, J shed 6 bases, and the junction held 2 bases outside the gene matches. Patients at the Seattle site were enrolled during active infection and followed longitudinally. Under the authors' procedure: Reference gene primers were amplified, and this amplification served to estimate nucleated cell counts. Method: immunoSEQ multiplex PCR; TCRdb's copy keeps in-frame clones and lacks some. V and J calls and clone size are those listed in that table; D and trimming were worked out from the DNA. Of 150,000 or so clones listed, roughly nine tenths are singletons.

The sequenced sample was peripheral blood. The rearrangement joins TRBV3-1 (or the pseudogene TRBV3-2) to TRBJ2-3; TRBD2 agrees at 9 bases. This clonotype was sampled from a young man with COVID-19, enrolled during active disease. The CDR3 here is CASSPGTSDTQYF. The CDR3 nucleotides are TGTGCCAGCAGCCCCGGGACTAGCGATACGCAGTATTTT.